Reported below is one T cell receptor beta chain. Its antigen is unidentified. This specimen belongs to a study of cytomegalovirus exposure and HLA in healthy donors. Deletions cut 3 bases from V and 7 bases from J, with 14 bases between. Germline V lookup: CDR1 SGHRS, CDR2 YFSETQ. The CDR3 is 15 amino acids. Study-wide results and limits: It was assumed in the presence/absence analyses that sequencing depth was roughly uniform across donors. In an earlier analysis, most TCR beta V segments were productive about 87% or about 30% of the time.

The PCR employed 60 Vbeta primers together with 13 Jbeta primers. Some clones are missing from TCRdb's copy, which holds only in-frame ones; the method was immunoSEQ multiplex PCR. This table holds approximately 91,000 clones, around 59% found once. The chain couples TRBV5-1 to TRBJ1-6; possibly TRBD1 for D (6 bases). The sequenced sample was PBMCs. The TCR sequence derives from a human donor in good health. CDR3 residues: CASSSDSPGNSPLHF. DNA of the CDR3: TGCGCCAGCAGCTCGGACAGCCCCGGGAATTCACCCCTCCACTTT.